The present T cell receptor beta chain was sequenced within a study of blood T cell repertoires in COVID-19. The CDR3 runs to 15 residues. Trimming cost V 7 bases and J 6 bases; bases outside gene matches: 8. The germline V gene encodes CDR1 LNHDA and CDR2 SQIVND (reference sequence). Clinical history as reported by participants underpinned cohort assignment. Method: immunoSEQ multiplex PCR; TCRdb's copy keeps in-frame clones and lacks some. The sample lists about 240,000 clones, approximately 83% seen once, with 3% to 4.5% in the top ten. Sequenced input: PBMCs or T cells enriched from blood (not recorded which). This receptor was obtained from a middle-aged woman who had been exposed to COVID-19. The chain has TRBV19 and TRBJ2-1; 11 bases match TRBD1. The CDR3 reads CASTSGTGGSNEQFF. CDR3 DNA: TGTGCCAGTACCTCCGGGACAGGGGGGAGCAATGAGCAGTTCTTC.